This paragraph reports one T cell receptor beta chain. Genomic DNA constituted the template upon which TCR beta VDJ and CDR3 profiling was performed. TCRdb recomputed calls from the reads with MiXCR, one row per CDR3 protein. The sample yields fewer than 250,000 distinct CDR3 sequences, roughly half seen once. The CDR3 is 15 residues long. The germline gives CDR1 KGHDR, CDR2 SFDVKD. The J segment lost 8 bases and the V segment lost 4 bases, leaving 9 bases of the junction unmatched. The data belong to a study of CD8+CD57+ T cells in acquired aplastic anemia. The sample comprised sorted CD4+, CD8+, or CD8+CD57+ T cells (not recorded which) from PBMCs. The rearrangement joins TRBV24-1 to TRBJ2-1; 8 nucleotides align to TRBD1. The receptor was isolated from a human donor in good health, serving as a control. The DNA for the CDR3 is TGTGCCACCAGTGACCAGACAGGGGCGAGGGATGAGCAGTTCTTC. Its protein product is CATSDQTGARDEQFF.